These 2 T cell receptor beta chains share one sample of origin, sequenced in a study of T-cell memory formation after mild COVID-19. TCRdb re-derived calls from the 5' RACE reads in MiXCR, one entry per CDR3 protein. Of roughly 58,000 distinct CDR3 sequences in the sample, over 7.5% were seen once. The sample was PBMCs or a T cell subset sorted from them (not recorded which). These receptor sequences come from a young man who had mild COVID-19 (a few samples of this study predate the infection). Cell type and time point are not known.

The chain couples TRBV12-3 or TRBV12-4 to TRBJ1-3; TRBD1 matches at 9 bases. CDR3 length: 15 amino acids. V lost 4 bases, J lost 4 bases, and 5 bases stayed unmatched. As DNA, the CDR3 is TGTGCCAGCAGTTACGGGACAGGGCTCGGAAACACCATATATTTT. Protein: CASSYGTGLGNTIYF.

This clonotype has at least ten counts. The rearrangement joins TRBV4-2 to TRBJ2-5; no clear D. Germline values: CDR1 LGHNA, CDR2 YNFKEQ. V lost 1 base and J 5 bases, leaving 14 bases between the germline ends. The CDR3 length is 15 residues. CDR3 protein: CASSQVGVAGETQYF. CDR3 nucleotide sequence: TGTGCCAGCAGCCAAGTTGGCGTAGCCGGCGAGACCCAGTACTTC.